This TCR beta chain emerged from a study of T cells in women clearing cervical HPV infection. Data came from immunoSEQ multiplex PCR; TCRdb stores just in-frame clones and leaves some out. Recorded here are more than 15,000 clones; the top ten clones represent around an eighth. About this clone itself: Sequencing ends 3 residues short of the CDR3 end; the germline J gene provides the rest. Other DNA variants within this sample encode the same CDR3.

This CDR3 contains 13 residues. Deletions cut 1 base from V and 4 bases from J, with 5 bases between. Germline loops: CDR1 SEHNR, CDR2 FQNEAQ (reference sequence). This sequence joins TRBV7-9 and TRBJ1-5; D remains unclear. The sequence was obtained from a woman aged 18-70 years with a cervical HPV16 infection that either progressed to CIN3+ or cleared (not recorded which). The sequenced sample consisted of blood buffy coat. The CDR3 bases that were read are TGTGCCAGCAGCTTAGGGCAGAATCAGCCC. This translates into CASSLGQNQP. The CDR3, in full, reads CASSLGQNQPQHF.